What follows are 12 T cell receptor beta chains derived from one specimen sequenced in a study of CD8 T cells in Susac syndrome. After extraction with the RNeasy kit, about 0.5 to 1 ug of the RNA was reverse transcribed using random hexamers. In TCRdb, the immunoSEQ multiplex PCR reads were re-called with MiXCR into one record per CDR3 protein. The sample lists about 200,000 distinct CDR3 sequences, about 90% occurring once. The sequenced sample consisted of CD8+ T cells from PBMCs. The receptors were gathered from a human donor with multiple sclerosis.

This sequence joins TRBV19 and TRBJ1-1, with D unresolved. The CDR3 is 15 residues long. Germline values: CDR1 LNHDA, CDR2 SQIVND (reference sequence). V was cut by 4 bases and J by 0 bases, with 12 bases left in between. The CDR3 region is CASSTPWQLNTEAFF. DNA for the CDR3: TGTGCCAGTAGTACCCCATGGCAGTTGAACACTGAAGCTTTCTTT.

The rearrangement uses TRBV19 and TRBJ2-5; D ambiguous. The CDR3 runs to 13 residues. Germline-derived CDR1 and CDR2 are LNHDA and SQIVND (reference sequence). V was clipped by 4 bases and J by 0 bases, with 6 bases between them. The CDR3 nucleotides are TGTGCCAGTAGTACGGGCAACCAAGAGACCCAGTACTTC. Its translation: CASSTGNQETQYF.

The chain employs TRBV13 and TRBJ2-7, with 8 bases identical to TRBD1. CDR1 is PRHDT and CDR2 is FYEKMQ in the germline V gene (reference sequence). The V gene end was trimmed by 3 bases and the J gene end by 0 bases; junction bases not matched to a gene: 7. The CDR3 loop spans 16 amino acids. CDR3 DNA: TGTGCCAGCAGCTTCCTGGACAGGGATAGCTCCTACGAGCAGTACTTC. This codes for CASSFLDRDSSYEQYF. The full variable domain, rest sourced from reference TRBV13 and TRBJ2-7, is AAGVIQSPRHLIKEKRETATLKCYPIPRHDTVYWYQQGPGQDPQFLISFYEKMQSDKGSIPDRFSAQQFSDYHSELNMSSLELGDSALYFCASSFLDRDSSYEQYFGPGTRLTVT.

The chain couples TRBV6-6 to TRBJ1-3; a weak D match, TRBD1 (6 bases). Germline lookup yields CDR1 MNHNY and CDR2 SVGAGI (reference sequence). Trimming cost V 4 bases and J 0 bases, with 7 bases left between them. The CDR3 is made up of 14 amino acids. The CDR3 DNA reads TGTGCCAGCAGTTGGGACATCTCTGGAAACACCATATATTTT. It translates to CASSWDISGNTIYF.

V is TRBV20-1 and J is TRBJ1-5, with 9 bases aligning to TRBD1. V trimming: 1 base; J trimming: 5 bases; junction bases outside the gene matches: 18. This CDR3 has 19 residues. From germline, CDR1 is DFQATT and CDR2 SNEGSKA (reference sequence). In nucleotides, the CDR3 is TGCAGTGCTAGAGGTCCTGGGACAGGGATGGGGTTAAGGGATCAGCCCCAGCATTTT. Translated, it gives CSARGPGTGMGLRDQPQHF.

This chain joins TRBV7-9 and TRBJ1-3; D is undetermined. This CDR3 is built from 15 residues. V shed 8 bases and J shed 0 bases, with 14 bases lying between them. Germline CDR1 reads SEHNR; CDR2 reads FQNEAQ (reference sequence). The CDR3 loop is CASRPVSNSGNTIYF. Written as DNA, the CDR3 is TGTGCCAGCCGCCCCGTGAGTAACTCTGGAAACACCATATATTTT.

The chain is built from TRBV12-3 or TRBV12-4 and TRBJ1-1; TRBD1 is a possible D gene (6 bases). This CDR3 comprises 13 residues. V was pared by 3 bases and J by 10 bases, with 15 bases between. CDR3 loop: CASSFPGGPSAFF. In nucleotides, the CDR3 is TGTGCCAGCAGTTTCCCCGGGGGGCCTTCAGCTTTCTTT.

This clonotype appeared a single time. The chain has TRBV5-1 and TRBJ2-5, with TRBD1 as a possible D gene (8 bases). The CDR3 is 16 residues long. Germline V gives CDR1 SGHRS, CDR2 YFSETQ. V was cut by 1 base and J by 5 bases, with 18 bases left in between. The CDR3 loop is CASSLWTGRVRETQYF. The CDR3 bases are TGCGCCAGCAGCTTGTGGACAGGGAGGGTGAGGGAGACCCAGTACTTC.

CDR3 in DNA: TGTGCCAGCAGCTTTGGCCGACTAGCGCAGTGGGATGAGCAGTTCTTC. Protein product: CASSFGRLAQWDEQFF. The chain combines TRBV5-4 with TRBJ2-1; 8 bases align to TRBD2. Per the germline V gene, CDR1 is SGHNT and CDR2 is YYREEE (reference sequence). The CDR3 totals 16 residues. Trimming removed 2 bases from V and 8 bases from J; junction bases left unmatched: 12.

The chain is built from TRBV13 and TRBJ1-1; weak D call: TRBD1 (5 bases). Per germline, CDR1 PRHDT and CDR2 FYEKMQ (reference sequence). This CDR3 contains 16 residues. Trimming removed 5 bases from V and 0 bases from J, with 16 bases in between. CDR3 protein: CASSPRGESMNTEAFF. CDR3 in DNA: TGTGCCAGCAGCCCCCGAGGGGAGTCTATGAACACTGAAGCTTTCTTT. Together with reference TRBV13 and TRBJ1-1, the CDR3 gives the full variable domain: AAGVIQSPRHLIKEKRETATLKCYPIPRHDTVYWYQQGPGQDPQFLISFYEKMQSDKGSIPDRFSAQQFSDYHSELNMSSLELGDSALYFCASSPRGESMNTEAFFGQGTRLTVV.

This chain connects TRBV4-1 to TRBJ1-1; D might be TRBD1 (6 bases). Germline V gene lookup returns CDR1 MGHRA and CDR2 YSYEKL. The CDR3 totals 14 residues. Trimming shortened V by 4 bases and J by 4 bases, and 13 bases separated the two germline ends. CDR3 amino acids: CASSLQGGPTEAFF. The CDR3 coding sequence is TGCGCCAGCAGCCTACAGGGTGGGCCCACTGAAGCTTTCTTT.

This chain uses TRBV6-5 with TRBJ1-2; the D gene is possibly TRBD1 (5 bases). This CDR3 contains 16 residues. V dropped 5 bases and J dropped 5 bases, with 21 bases sitting between them. The V gene's germline CDR1 is MNHEY and CDR2 SVGAGI. This chain's CDR3 is CASSPRAGPPPYGYTF. The CDR3 DNA is TGTGCCAGCAGTCCTCGAGCGGGGCCTCCCCCTTATGGCTACACCTTC.